This T cell receptor (beta chain) is from a study of immune cell composition in non-small cell lung cancer. The normal lung sample lay at least 3 cm, and maximally far, from the tumour. Frozen unsorted single-cell suspensions supplied the genomic DNA. Study conclusions and caveats: Shared sequences between tumour-reactive and dominant in vivo clones were not proven. Squamous carcinomas (approximately 75%) more often had tumour-associated clones >0.5% than adenocarcinomas (roughly 35%).

A note on this clone: Its antigen is still unknown.

The data were produced by immunoSEQ multiplex PCR, yet TCRdb's version contains in-frame clones alone and is incomplete. The table records some 7,000 clones, 84% of them present only once. The J segment lost 7 bases and the V segment lost 4 bases, leaving 3 bases of the junction unmatched. The germline V gene encodes CDR1 SGHRS and CDR2 YFSETQ. There are 13 residues in the CDR3. Specimen: non-adjacent lung tissue. This TCR derives from a human donor with non-small cell lung cancer. The V gene is TRBV5-1, the J gene TRBJ2-2; 8 nucleotides line up with TRBD1. The CDR3 sequence is CASSIGTGGELFF. The CDR3 DNA reads TGCGCCAGCAGCATTGGGACAGGCGGGGAGCTGTTTTTT.